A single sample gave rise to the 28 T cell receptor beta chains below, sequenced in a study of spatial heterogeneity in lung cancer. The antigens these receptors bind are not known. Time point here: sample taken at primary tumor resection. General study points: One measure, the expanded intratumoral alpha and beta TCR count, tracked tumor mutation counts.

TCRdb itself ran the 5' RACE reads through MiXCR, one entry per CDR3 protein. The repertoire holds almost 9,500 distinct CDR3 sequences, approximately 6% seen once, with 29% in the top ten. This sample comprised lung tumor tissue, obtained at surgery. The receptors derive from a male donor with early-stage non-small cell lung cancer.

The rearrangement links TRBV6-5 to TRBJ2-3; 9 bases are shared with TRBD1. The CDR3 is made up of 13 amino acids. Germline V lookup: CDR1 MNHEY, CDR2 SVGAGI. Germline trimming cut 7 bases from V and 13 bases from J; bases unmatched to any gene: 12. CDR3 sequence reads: CASNQKGTGLKYF. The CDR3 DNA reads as TGTGCCAGCAACCAAAAAGGGACAGGGCTCAAGTATTTT.

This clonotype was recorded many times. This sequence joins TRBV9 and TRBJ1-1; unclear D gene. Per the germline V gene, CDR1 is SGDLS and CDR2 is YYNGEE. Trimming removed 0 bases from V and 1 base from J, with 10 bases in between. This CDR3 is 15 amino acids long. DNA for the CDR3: TGTGCCAGCAGCGTAGGGGTAGGACCGAACACTGAAGCTTTCTTT. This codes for CASSVGVGPNTEAFF.

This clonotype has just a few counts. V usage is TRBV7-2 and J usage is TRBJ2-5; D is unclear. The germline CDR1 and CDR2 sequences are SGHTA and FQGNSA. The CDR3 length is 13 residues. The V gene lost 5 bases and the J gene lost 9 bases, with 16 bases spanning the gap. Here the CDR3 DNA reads TGTGCCAGCAGCCAAACGAAGAGTTTGGCCCAGTACTTC. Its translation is CASSQTKSLAQYF.

CDR3 region: CAISAAGGPGDTQYF. CDR3 in DNA: TGTGCCATCAGTGCAGCGGGGGGGCCGGGAGATACGCAGTATTTT. The chain carries TRBV10-3 and TRBJ2-3; 10 positions agree with TRBD2. The CDR3 covers 15 residues. Trimming cost V 4 bases and J 5 bases; bases outside gene matches: 6. Germline loops: CDR1 ENHRY, CDR2 SYGVKD.

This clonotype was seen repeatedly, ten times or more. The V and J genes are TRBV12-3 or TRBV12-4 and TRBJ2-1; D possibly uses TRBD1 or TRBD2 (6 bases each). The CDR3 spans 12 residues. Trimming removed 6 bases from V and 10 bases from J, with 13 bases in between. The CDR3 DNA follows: TGTGCCAGCAGACCCGGGGGCGGAGAGCAGTTCTTC. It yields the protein CASRPGGGEQFF.

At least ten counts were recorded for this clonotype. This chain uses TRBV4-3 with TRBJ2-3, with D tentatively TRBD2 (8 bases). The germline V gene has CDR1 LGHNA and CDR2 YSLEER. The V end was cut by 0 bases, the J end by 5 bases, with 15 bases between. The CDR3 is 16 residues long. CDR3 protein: CASSQEGGLAGDTQYF. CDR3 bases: TGCGCCAGCAGCCAAGAAGGGGGCCTAGCGGGAGATACGCAGTATTTT.

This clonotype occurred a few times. CDR3 coding DNA: TGTGCCAGCAAAAGGGGGACTAGCGGGGGTAATGAGCAGTTCTTC. Protein: CASKRGTSGGNEQFF. The chain joins TRBV6-1 to TRBJ2-1; 14 bases agree with TRBD2. Germline CDR1 reads MNHNS; CDR2 reads SASEGT. V lost 7 bases and J lost 7; bases outside the gene matches: 6. The CDR3 is 15 residues long.

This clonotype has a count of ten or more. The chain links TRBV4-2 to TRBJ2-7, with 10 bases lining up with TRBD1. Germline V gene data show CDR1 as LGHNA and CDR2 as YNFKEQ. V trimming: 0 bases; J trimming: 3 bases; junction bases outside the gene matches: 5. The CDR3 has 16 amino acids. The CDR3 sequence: CASSQETGGINYEQYF. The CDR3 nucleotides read TGTGCCAGCAGCCAAGAGACAGGGGGCATAAACTACGAGCAGTACTTC.

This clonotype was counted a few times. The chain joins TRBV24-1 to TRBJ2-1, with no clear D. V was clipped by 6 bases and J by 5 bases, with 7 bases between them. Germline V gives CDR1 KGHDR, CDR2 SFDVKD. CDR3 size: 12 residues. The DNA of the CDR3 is TGTGCCACCAGTAGTCTTCACAATGAGCAGTTCTTC. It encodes CATSSLHNEQFF.

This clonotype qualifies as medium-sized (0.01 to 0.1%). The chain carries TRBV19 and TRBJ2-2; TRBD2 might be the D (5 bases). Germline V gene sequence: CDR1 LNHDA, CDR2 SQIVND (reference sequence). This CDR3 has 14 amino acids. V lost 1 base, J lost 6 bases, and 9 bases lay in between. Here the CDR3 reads CASSIAPGSGELFF. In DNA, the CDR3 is TGTGCCAGTAGTATAGCCCCGGGATCCGGGGAGCTGTTTTTT.

CDR3 residues: CASSFELAGGNEQFF. For the CDR3, the DNA is TGTGCCAGCAGCTTTGAACTAGCGGGGGGCAATGAGCAGTTCTTC. This chain uses TRBV7-3 with TRBJ2-1, with TRBD2 identical over 12 bases. After removal of 3 bases from V and 6 bases from J, the junction contained 3 bases not matched to a gene. This CDR3 contains 15 residues. Germline CDR1 is SGHTA and CDR2 is FQGTGA.

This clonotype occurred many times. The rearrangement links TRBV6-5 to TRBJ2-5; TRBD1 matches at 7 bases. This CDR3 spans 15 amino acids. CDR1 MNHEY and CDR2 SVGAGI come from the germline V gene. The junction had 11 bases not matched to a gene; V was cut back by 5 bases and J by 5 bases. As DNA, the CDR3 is TGTGCCAGCAGTCTTGGACAGGTCCTAGGGGAGACCCAGTACTTC. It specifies CASSLGQVLGETQYF.

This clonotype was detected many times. This CDR3 is CASSSGRQPQHF. In nucleotides, the CDR3 is TGTGCCAGCAGCTCGGGACGTCAGCCCCAGCATTTT. The chain couples TRBV7-9 to TRBJ1-5; D is perhaps TRBD1 (5 bases). From germline, CDR1 is SEHNR and CDR2 FQNEAQ (reference sequence). The CDR3 has 12 residues. V lost 4 bases and J 6 bases, leaving 7 bases between the germline ends. The full variable domain, with the rest looked up from reference TRBV7-9 and TRBJ1-5, is DTGVSQNPRHKITKRGQNVTFRCDPISEHNRLYWYRQTLGQGPEFLTYFQNEAQLEKSRLLSDRFSAERPKGSFSTLEIQRTEQGDSAMYLCASSSGRQPQHFGDGTRLSIL.

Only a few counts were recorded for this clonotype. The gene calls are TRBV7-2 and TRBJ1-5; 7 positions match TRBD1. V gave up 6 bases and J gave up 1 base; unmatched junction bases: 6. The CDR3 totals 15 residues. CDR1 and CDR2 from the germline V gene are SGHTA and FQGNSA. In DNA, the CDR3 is TGTGCCAGCAGTACAGGGGCTGGCAGCAATCAGCCCCAGCATTTT. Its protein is CASSTGAGSNQPQHF. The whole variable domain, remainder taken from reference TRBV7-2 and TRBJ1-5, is GAGVSQSPSNKVTEKGKDVELRCDPISGHTALYWYRQSLGQGLEFLIYFQGNSAPDKSGLPSDRFSAERTGGSVSTLTIQRTQQEDSAVYLCASSTGAGSNQPQHFGDGTRLSIL.

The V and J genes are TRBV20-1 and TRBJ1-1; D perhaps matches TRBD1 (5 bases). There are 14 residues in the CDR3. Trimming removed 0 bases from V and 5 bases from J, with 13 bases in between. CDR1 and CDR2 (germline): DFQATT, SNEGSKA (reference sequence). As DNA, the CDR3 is TGCAGTGCTAGAGATCCGGGGGAATGGACTGAAGCTTTCTTT. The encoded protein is CSARDPGEWTEAFF.

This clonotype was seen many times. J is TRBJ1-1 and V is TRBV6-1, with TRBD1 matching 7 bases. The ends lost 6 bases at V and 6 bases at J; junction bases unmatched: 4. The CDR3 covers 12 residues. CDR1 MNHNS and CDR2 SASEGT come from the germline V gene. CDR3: CASSDRVAEAFF. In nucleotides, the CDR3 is TGTGCCAGCAGCGACAGGGTAGCTGAAGCTTTCTTT.

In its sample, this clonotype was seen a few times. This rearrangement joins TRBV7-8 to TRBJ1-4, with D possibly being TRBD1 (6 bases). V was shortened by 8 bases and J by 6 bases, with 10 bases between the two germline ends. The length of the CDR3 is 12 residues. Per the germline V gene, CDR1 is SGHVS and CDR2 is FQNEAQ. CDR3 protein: CASLGADEKLFF. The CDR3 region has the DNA TGTGCCAGCCTGGGGGCGGATGAAAAACTGTTTTTT.

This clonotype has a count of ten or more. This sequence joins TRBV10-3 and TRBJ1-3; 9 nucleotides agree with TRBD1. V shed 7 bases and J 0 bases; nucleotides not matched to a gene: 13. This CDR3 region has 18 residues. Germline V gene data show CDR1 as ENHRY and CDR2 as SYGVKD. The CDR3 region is CAITEGTGRPLSGNTIYF. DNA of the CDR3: TGTGCCATCACCGAAGGGACAGGGCGACCCCTCTCTGGAAACACCATATATTTT.

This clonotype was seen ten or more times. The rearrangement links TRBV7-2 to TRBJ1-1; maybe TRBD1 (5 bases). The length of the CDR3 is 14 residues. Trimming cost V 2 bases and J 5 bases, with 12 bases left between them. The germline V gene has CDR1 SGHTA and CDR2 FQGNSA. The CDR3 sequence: CASSLWVGGTEAFF. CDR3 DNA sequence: TGTGCCAGCAGCTTATGGGTGGGGGGGACTGAAGCTTTCTTT. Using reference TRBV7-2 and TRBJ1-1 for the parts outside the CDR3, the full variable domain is GAGVSQSPSNKVTEKGKDVELRCDPISGHTALYWYRQSLGQGLEFLIYFQGNSAPDKSGLPSDRFSAERTGGSVSTLTIQRTQQEDSAVYLCASSLWVGGTEAFFGQGTRLTVV.

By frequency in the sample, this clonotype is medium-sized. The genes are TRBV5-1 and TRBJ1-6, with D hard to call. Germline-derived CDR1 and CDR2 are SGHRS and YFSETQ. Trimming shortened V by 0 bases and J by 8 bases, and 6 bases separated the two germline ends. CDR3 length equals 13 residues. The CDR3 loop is CASSLEVDSPLHF. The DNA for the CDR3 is TGCGCCAGCAGCTTGGAGGTGGATTCACCCCTCCACTTT. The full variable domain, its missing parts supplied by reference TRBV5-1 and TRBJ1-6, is KAGVTQTPRYLIKTRGQQVTLSCSPISGHRSVSWYQQTPGQGLQFLFEYFSETQRNKGNFPGRFSGRQFSNSRSEMNVSTLELGDSALYLCASSLEVDSPLHFGNGTRLTVT.

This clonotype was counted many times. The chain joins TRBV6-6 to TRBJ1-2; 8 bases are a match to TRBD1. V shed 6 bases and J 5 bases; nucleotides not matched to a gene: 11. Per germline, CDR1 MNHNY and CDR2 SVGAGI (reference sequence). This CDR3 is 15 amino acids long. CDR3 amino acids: CASSHSDRVGYGYTF. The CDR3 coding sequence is TGTGCCAGCAGCCACTCGGACAGGGTAGGGTATGGCTACACCTTC.

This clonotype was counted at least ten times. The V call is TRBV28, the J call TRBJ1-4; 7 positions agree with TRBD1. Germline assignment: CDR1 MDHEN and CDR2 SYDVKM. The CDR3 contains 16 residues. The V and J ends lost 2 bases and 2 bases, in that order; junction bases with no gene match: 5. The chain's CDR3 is CASSLKGAGTNEKLFF. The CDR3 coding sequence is TGTGCCAGCAGTTTAAAGGGGGCCGGGACTAATGAAAAACTGTTTTTT.

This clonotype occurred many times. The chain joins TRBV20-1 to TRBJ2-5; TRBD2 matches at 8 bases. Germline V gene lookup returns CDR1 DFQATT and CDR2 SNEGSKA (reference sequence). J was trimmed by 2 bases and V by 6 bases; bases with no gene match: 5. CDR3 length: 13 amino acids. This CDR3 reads CSAPGLEQETQYF. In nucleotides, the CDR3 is TGCAGTGCCCCGGGACTAGAGCAAGAGACCCAGTACTTC.

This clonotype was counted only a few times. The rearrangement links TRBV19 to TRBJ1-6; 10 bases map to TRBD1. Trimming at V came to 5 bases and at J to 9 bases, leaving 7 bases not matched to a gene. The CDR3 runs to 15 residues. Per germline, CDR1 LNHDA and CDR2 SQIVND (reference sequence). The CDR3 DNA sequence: TGTGCCAGTAGTGGACAGGGGGGAAATAGTTCACCCCTCCACTTT. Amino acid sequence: CASSGQGGNSSPLHF.

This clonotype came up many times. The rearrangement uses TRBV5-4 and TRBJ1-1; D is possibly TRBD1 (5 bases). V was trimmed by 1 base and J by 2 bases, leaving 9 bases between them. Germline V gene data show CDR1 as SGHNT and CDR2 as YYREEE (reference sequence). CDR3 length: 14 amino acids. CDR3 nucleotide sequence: TGTGCCAGCAGCTTGACCAGGGTAAACACTGAAGCTTTCTTT. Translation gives CASSLTRVNTEAFF.

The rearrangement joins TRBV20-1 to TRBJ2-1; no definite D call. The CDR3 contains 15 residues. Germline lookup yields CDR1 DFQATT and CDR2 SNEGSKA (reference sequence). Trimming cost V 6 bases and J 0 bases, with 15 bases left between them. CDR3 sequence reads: CSAPREIHSYNEQFF. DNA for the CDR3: TGCAGTGCCCCTAGGGAAATCCACTCCTACAATGAGCAGTTCTTC.

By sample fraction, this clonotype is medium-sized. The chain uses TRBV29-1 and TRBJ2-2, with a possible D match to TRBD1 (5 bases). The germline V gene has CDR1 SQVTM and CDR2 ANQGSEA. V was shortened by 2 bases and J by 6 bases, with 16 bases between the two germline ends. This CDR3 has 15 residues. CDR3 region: CSVEPLAGLPGELFF. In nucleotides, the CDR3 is TGCAGCGTTGAACCGCTCGCAGGGTTACCCGGGGAGCTGTTTTTT.

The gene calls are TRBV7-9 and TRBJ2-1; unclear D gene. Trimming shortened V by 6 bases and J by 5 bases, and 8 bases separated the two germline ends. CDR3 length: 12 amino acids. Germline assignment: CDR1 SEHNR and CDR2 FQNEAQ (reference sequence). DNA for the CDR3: TGTGCCAGCAGTCTACTAAACAATGAGCAGTTCTTC. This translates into CASSLLNNEQFF.